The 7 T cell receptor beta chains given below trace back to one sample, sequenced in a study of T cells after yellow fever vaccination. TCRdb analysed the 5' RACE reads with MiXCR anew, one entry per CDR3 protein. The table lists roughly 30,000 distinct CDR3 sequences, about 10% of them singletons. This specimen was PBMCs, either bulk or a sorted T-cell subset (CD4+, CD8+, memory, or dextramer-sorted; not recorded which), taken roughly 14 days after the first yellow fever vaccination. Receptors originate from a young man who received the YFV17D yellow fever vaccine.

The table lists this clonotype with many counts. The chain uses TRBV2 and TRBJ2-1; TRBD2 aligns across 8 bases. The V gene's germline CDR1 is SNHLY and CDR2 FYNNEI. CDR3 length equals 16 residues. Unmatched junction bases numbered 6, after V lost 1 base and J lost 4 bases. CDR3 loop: CASSEVWRGAYNEQFF. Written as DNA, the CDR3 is TGTGCCAGCAGTGAAGTATGGCGGGGGGCATACAATGAGCAGTTCTTC.

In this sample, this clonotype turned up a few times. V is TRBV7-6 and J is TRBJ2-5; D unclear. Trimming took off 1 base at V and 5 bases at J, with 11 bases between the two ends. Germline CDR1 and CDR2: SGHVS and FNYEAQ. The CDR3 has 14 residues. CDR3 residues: CASSLGLSEETQYF. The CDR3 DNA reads TGTGCCAGCAGCTTAGGACTCTCCGAGGAGACCCAGTACTTC.

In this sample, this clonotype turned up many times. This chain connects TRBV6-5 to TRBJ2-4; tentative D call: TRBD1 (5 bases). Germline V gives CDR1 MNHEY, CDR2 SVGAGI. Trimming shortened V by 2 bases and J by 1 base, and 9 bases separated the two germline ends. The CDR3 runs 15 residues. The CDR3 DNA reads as TGTGCCAGCAGTTACGAGCCAGGGGCCAAAAACATTCAGTACTTC. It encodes CASSYEPGAKNIQYF.

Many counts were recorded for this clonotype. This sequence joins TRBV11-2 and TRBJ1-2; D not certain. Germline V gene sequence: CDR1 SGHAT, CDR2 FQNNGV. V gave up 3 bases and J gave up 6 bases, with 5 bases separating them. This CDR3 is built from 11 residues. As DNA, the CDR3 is TGTGCCAGCAGCTTTCGGGATGGCTACACCTTC. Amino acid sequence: CASSFRDGYTF.

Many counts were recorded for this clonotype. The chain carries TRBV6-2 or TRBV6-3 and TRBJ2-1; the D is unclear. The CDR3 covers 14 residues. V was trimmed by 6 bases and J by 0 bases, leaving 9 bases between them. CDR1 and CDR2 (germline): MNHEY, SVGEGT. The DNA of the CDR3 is TGTGCCAGCAGCTATTTGCGCTCCTACAATGAGCAGTTCTTC. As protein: CASSYLRSYNEQFF.

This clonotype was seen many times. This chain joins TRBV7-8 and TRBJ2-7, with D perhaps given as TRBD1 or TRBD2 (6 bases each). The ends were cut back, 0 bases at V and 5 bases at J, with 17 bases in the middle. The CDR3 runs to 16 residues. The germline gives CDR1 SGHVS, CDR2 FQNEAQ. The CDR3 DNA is TGTGCCAGCAGCTTAGCTGTCGGGGGCCGCCTCAACGAGCAGTACTTC. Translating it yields CASSLAVGGRLNEQYF.

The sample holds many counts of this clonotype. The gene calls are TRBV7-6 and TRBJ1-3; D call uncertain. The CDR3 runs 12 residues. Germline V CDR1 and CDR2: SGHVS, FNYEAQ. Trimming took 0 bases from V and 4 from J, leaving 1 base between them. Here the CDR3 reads CASSLAGNTIYF. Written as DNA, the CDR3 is TGTGCCAGCAGCTTAGCGGGAAACACCATATATTTT.